The TCR beta chain described here comes from a study of cytomegalovirus exposure and HLA in healthy donors. Germline V gives CDR1 SGDLS, CDR2 YYNGEE. The CDR3 spans 16 residues. The J segment lost 9 bases and the V segment lost 4 bases, leaving 10 bases of the junction unmatched. General study results and limits: An ancestry cluster, one associated with Asian ancestry, reportedly showed fewer N-insertions than the roughly 610-donor mean in a later analysis. V- and J-gene trimming of TCR beta was linked (in a later analysis) to a missense DCLRE1C variant. Sequencing probably produced one cluster of sequence variants that were highly shared.

Of note for this clone: The antigen remains unidentified.

The PCR made use of 60 Vbeta and 13 Jbeta primers. In the original processing: It was a later analysis that counted tens of millions of unique TCR beta chains, of which around 11 million were shared. The table came from immunoSEQ multiplex PCR; TCRdb's copy has only in-frame clones and leaves some out. V, J and clone size derive from that table, while D and trimming were established from the DNA sequence. The sample data list 180,000 or so clones. This TCR derives from a boy under 18 in good health and CMV-seronegative. Material for sequencing was PBMCs. V is TRBV9 and J is TRBJ2-1; the match to TRBD2 covers 13 bases. CDR3 sequence reads: CASSPRGTSGVGEQFF. CDR3 nucleotide sequence: TGTGCCAGCAGCCCCAGGGGGACTAGCGGGGTAGGTGAGCAGTTCTTC.